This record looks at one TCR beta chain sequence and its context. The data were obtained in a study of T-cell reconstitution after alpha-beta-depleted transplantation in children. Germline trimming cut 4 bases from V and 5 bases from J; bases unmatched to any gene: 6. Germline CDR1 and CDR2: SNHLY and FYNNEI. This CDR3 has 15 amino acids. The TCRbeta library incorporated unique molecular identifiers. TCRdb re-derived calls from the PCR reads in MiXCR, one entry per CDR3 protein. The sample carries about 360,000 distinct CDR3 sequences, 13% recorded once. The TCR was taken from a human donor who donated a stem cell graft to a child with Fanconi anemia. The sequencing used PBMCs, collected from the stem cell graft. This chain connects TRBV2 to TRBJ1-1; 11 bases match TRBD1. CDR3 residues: CASSGTGGVETEAFF. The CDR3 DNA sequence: TGTGCCAGCAGTGGGACAGGGGGCGTTGAAACTGAAGCTTTCTTT.